This T cell receptor beta chain was sequenced for a study of shared clonotypes between healthy human individuals. In the study overall: CD4 naive and CD4 memory each took three plates per donor, while CD8 naive took two and CD8 memory one.

The assay was immunoSEQ multiplex PCR, and TCRdb's table has in-frame clones only and misses some. The sample lists 2,500,000 or so clones, just under 95% occurring once. General study results and limits: Larger richness was generally estimated for naive than memory subsets.

The V end lost 7 bases, the J end lost 0 bases, and 6 bases lay between the germline ends. There are 12 residues in the CDR3. CDR1 and CDR2 from the germline V gene are MNHNY and SVGAGI (reference sequence). The investigators split CD4+ cells into a CD45RA+ naive subset and a CD45RA-negative memory subset. Note on this clone: Its antigen is still unknown.

The chain joins TRBV6-6 to TRBJ1-2, with D uncertain. The specimen sequenced was naive CD4+ T cells from PBMCs. The subset is: CD45RA+ positively selected. This receptor was identified in a man aged 18-30 years in good health. Some clones in this sample may be carry-over from other donors' samples. The CDR3 is CASTLTNYGYTF. Here the CDR3 DNA reads TGTGCCAGCACCCTGACTAACTATGGCTACACCTTC.